This record covers a single T cell receptor beta chain. What it binds is unknown. This specimen belongs to a study of OX40 agonist ivuxolimab in advanced cancers. Findings and limits, study-wide: The study observed clonal expansion of CD4+ and CD8+ blood T cells by week 6 at 0.1 to 3.0 mg/kg. Fewer expanded clones were found on average in CD4+ than in CD8+ T cells.

Samples were taken at baseline and on day 1 of cycles 4 and 7. Data came from immunoSEQ multiplex PCR; TCRdb stores just in-frame clones and leaves some out. The table has tens of thousands of clones, less than 90% seen once; the top ten hold around 3.3%. The CDR3 sequence is 17 residues long. Germline loops: CDR1 LNHNV, CDR2 YYDKDF (reference sequence). Trimming removed 1 base from V and 8 bases from J, with 18 bases in between. The receptor's source is an adult with an advanced solid tumor such as melanoma, head and neck, liver or kidney cancer. The chain uses TRBV15 and TRBJ1-6; weak D call: TRBD1 (6 bases). The source material was CD4+ or CD8+ T cells sorted from blood, sampled in a trial of the OX40 agonist ivuxolimab. CDR3 nucleotides: TGTGCCACCAGCAGAGGTCCCGATCAGGGGTGGGATTCACCCCTCCACTTT. Translated: CATSRGPDQGWDSPLHF.